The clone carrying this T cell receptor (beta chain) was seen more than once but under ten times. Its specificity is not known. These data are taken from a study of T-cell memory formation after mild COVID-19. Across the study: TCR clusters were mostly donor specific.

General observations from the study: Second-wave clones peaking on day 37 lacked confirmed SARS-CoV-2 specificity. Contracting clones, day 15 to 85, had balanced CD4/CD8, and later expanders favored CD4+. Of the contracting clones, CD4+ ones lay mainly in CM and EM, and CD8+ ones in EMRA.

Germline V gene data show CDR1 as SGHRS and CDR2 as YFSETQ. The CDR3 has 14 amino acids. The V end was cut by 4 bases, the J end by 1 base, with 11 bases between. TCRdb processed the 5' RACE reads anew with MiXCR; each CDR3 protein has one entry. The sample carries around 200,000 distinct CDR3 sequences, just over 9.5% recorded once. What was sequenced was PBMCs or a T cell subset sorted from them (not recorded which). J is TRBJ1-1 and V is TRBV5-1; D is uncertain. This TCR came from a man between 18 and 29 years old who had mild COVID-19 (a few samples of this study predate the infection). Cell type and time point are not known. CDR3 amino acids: CASSRREWNTEAFF. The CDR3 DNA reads TGCGCCAGCAGCAGGAGGGAATGGAACACTGAAGCTTTCTTT.